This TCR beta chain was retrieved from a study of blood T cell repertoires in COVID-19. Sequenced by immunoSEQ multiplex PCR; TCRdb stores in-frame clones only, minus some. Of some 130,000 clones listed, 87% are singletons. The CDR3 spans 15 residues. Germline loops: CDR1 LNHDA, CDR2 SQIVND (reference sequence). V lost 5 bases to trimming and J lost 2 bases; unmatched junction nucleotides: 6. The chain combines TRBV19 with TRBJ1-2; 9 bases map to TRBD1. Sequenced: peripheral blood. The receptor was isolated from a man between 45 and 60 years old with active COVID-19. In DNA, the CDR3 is TGTGCCAGTAGTGCGAGTGGACAGGGGAACTATGGCTACACCTTC. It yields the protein CASSASGQGNYGYTF.